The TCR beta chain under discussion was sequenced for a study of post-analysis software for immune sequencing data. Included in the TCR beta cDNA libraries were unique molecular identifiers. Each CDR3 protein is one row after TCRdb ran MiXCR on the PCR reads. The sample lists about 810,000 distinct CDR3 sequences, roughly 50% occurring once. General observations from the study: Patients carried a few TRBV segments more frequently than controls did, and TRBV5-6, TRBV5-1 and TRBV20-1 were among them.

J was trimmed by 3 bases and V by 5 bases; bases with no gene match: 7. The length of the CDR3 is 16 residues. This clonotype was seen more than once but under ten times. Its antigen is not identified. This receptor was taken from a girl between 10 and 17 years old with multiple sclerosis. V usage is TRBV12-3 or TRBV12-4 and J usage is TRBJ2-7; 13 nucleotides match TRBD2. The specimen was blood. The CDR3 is CASSPRTSGSLYEQYF. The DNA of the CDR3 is TGTGCCAGCAGTCCCAGGACTAGCGGGAGTCTCTACGAGCAGTACTTC.